This T cell receptor beta chain was sequenced for a study of shared clonotypes between healthy human individuals. Study results and limitations: Shared clonotypes across all four donors exceeded non-shared ones in generation probability. Memory subsets generally showed lower estimated richness than naive subsets.

This clone was recorded once. Its matching antigen is unknown. This CDR3 has 14 residues. Germline V CDR1 and CDR2: LNHDA, SQIVND (reference sequence). The V and J ends lost 6 bases and 7 bases respectively, with 16 bases between them. The table came from immunoSEQ multiplex PCR; TCRdb's copy has only in-frame clones and leaves some out. The data hold some 2.1 million clones, with about 95% observed a single time. Naive CD8 cells lacked CD45RO, underwent positive selection for CCR7 and left out terminally differentiated effector memory CD45RA+ cells. Healthy adults negative for HIV, lacking recent acute infections or vaccinations, served as donors.

The rearrangement joins TRBV19 to TRBJ2-1, with D perhaps matching TRBD2 (6 bases). The sequenced material came from naive CD8+ T cells sorted from blood. The receptor was derived from a man aged 18 to 29 in good health. The CDR3 coding sequence is TGTGCCAGTAGCGCCGGACTCCTAGCGAATGAGCAGTTCTTC. This gives the protein CASSAGLLANEQFF.